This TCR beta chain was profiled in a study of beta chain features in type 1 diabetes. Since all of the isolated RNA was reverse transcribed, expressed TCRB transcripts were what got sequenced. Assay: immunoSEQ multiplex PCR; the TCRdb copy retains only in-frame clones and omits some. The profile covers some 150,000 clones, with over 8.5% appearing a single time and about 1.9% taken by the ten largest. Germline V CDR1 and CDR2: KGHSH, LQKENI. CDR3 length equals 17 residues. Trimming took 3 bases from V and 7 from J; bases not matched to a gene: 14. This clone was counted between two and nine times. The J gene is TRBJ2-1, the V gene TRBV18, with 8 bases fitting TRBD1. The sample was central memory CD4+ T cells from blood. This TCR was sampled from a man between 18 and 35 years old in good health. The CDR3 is CASSPQTGTGIMNEQFF. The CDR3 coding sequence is TGTGCCAGCTCACCGCAAACCGGGACAGGCATAATGAATGAGCAGTTCTTC.